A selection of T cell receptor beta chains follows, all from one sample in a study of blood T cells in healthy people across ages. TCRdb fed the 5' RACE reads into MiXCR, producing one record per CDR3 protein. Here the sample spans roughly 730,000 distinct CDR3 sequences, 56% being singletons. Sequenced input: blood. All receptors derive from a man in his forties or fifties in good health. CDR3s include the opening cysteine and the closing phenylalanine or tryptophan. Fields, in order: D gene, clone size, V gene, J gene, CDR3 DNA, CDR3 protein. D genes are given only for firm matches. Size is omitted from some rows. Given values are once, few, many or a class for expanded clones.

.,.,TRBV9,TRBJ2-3,TGTGCCAGCAGCCCCCGTTGGGGCACAGATACGCAGTATTTT,CASSPRWGTDTQYF
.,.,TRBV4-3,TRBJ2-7,TGCGCCAGCAGCCAAGAGACGCTCGACGGGGCTGAGCAGTACTTC,CASSQETLDGAEQYF
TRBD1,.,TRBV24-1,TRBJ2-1,TGTGCCACCAGTGATCGATTATCGAGGACAGGGAAATACAATGAGCAGTTCTTC,CATSDRLSRTGKYNEQFF
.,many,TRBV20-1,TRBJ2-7,TGCAGTGCTTCAGTAGCGACAAGCTCCTACGAGCAGTACTTC,CSASVATSSYEQYF
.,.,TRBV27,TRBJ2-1,TGTGCCAGCAGTTTATCCCAGCGGTCCAATGAGCAGTTCTTC,CASSLSQRSNEQFF
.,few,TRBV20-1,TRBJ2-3,TGCAGTGCTAGTCCAGCAGATACGCAGTATTTT,CSASPADTQYF
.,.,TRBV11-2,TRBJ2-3,TGTGCCAGCAAAAGGGGCGGAGGAACTCAACTCACAGATACGCAGTATTTT,CASKRGGGTQLTDTQYF
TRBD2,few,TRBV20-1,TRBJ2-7,TGCAGTGCTCTCATAATTAGCGGGAGGGATGACGAGCAGTACTTC,CSALIISGRDDEQYF
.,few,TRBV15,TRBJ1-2,TGTGCCACCAGCAGATCTGTCGGGGGGATTGGCTACACCTTC,CATSRSVGGIGYTF
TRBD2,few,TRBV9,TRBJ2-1,TGTGCCAGCAGCGTGGGGGGAGGGACTAGCGGGGCGGATGAGCAGTTCTTC,CASSVGGGTSGADEQFF
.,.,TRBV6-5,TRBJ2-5,TGTGCCACCGCGTGGGGCAGGGCGGAAGAGACCCAGTACTTC,CATAWGRAEETQYF
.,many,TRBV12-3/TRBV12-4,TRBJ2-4,TGTGCCAGCAGCGCGAACTTGGAAATTCAGTACTTC,CASSANLEIQYF
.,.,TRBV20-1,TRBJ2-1,TGCAGTGCAGCGTTTGAGGGGCCCTACAATGAGCAGTTCTTC,CSAAFEGPYNEQFF
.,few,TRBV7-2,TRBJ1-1,TGTGCCAGCAGCTTAGGGACAGAGAACACTGAAGCTTTCTTT,CASSLGTENTEAFF
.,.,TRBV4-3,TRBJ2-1,TGCGCCAGCAGCCAAGAGCCGGGGAGGCGGTTCGATGAGCAGTTCTTC,CASSQEPGRRFDEQFF
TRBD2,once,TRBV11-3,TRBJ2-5,TGTGCCAGCGCTTTCACTAGCGGGAGTCAGACCCAGTACTTC,CASAFTSGSQTQYF
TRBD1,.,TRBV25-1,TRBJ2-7,TGTGCCAGCAGTCTGGACAGGCCGTACGAGCAGTACTTC,CASSLDRPYEQYF
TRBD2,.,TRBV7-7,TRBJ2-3,TGTGCTAGCAGCTTAGTGAGCGGGGACGCAAGTACGCAGTATTTT,CASSLVSGDASTQYF
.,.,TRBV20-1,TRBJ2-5,TGCAGTGCTAGACTCCAACAGGGACAAGAGACCCAGTACTTC,CSARLQQGQETQYF
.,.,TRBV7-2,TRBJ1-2,TGTGCCAGCAGCATCAGGGTTGCGGGTGGCTACACCTTC,CASSIRVAGGYTF
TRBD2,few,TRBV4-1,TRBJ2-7,TGCGCCAGCAGCCATCCGGGACTAGCGGCCTACGAGCAGTACTTC,CASSHPGLAAYEQYF
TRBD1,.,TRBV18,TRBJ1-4,TGTGCCAGCTCACCACCGACAGGGGAATCCGAAAAACTGTTTTTT,CASSPPTGESEKLFF
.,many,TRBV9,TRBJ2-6,TGTGCCAGCAGCGTAGCGGGCTCTGGGGCCAACGTCCTGACTTTC,CASSVAGSGANVLTF
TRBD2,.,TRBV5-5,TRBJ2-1,TGTGCCAGCAGCTCTAACCTCGCTAGCGGGACCTACAATGAGCAGTTCTTC,CASSSNLASGTYNEQFF
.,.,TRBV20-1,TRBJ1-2,TGCAGTGGCAGGGAAGCAAGCGGCTATGGCTACACCTTC,CSGREASGYGYTF
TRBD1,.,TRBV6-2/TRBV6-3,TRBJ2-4,TGTGCCAGCAGTTACTCGGGACAGGGGGCGAACATTCAGTACTTC,CASSYSGQGANIQYF
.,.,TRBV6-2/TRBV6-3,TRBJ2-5,TGTGCCAGCAGTTCCTTCCTCTTAGACAGGCCACCCAATGAGACCCAGTACTTC,CASSSFLLDRPPNETQYF
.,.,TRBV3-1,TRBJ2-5,TGTGCCAGCAGCCAAGATGGGGGACTCGTGGAGACCCAGTACTTC,CASSQDGGLVETQYF
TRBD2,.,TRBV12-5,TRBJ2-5,TGTGCTAGTGGTGGACTAGCGGGAGCCCCGGGGCAAGAGACCCAGTACTTC,CASGGLAGAPGQETQYF
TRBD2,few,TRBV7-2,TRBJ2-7,TGTGCCAGCAGCACACGACTAGCGGGCTACGAGCAGTACTTC,CASSTRLAGYEQYF
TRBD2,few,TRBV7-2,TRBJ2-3,TGTGCCAGCAGCCCCCTGATGGCGGGGGGGGCCAGGGATACGCAGTATTTT,CASSPLMAGGARDTQYF
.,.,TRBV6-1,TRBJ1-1,TGTGCCAGCAGTGAAGCCCCGATGGCGGCGGACGAAGCTTTCTTT,CASSEAPMAADEAFF
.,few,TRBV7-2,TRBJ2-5,TGTGCCAGCAGCTTAGAGAGTGGGGGGCCGCGAGAGACCCAGTACTTC,CASSLESGGPRETQYF
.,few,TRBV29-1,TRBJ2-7,TGCAGCGTTGGAGGGGGAAAGGCCTACGAGCAGTACTTC,CSVGGGKAYEQYF
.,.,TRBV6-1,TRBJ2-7,TGTGCCAGCAGTGTTGGGGTCCCCCTGGACGAGCAGTACTTC,CASSVGVPLDEQYF
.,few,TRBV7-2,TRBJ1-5,TGTGCCAGCAGCTCTGCGGGGATAGCTCAGCCCCAGCATTTT,CASSSAGIAQPQHF
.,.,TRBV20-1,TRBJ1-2,TGCAGTGCTAGAGATACAGGGCAATTCTATGGCTACACCTTC,CSARDTGQFYGYTF
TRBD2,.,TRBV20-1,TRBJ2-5,TGCAGTGCTAGTAACTACCGGGAACTAGCGGGAATAACCGTTGGAGAGACCCAGTACTTC,CSASNYRELAGITVGETQYF